A single T cell receptor beta chain is shown here with its context. Its antigen remains unidentified. No base quality information exists; no much larger clone differs at one position. Library preparation was by the immunoSEQ multiplex PCR assay. Drawn from immuneACCESS, this table holds only the in-frame rearrangements with V and J called that TCRdb kept. Clones are partly lost; checked studies trace under half to an unresolved V gene and leave the rest unexplained. Recorded for this sample are 700,000 or so clones; approximately 85% of them occurred a single time. The ten largest account for about 0.011% of the sample. CDR1 is given as ENHRY and CDR2 as SYGVKD, both from the germline V gene. V has 6 bases trimmed and J has 4 bases trimmed; junction bases matching no gene number 4. The CDR3 starts with the cysteine, ends with the phenylalanine, and has 13 residues. The sequence is cut down to CDR3 DNA, 39 bases in frame from base 1.

This sample is part of a study of shared T cell receptors in the human thymus (dated by TCRdb to the early 2020s). Broadly, across the study: The study examined how the human thymus generates shared, self-reactive T-cell receptor alpha chains.

This sample also belongs to another study, concerning human thymus T cells. Drawing on the second study: Donors were immunologically healthy infants undergoing open corrective cardiac surgery for congenital heart defects in Finland. Thymus tissue was collected as surgical resects that were removed during corrective cardiac surgery. V and J gene segment usage appeared biased in both thymic and peripheral blood repertoires. According to the related research, thymic TCR repertoires were highly overlapping among unrelated individuals. The study characterized TCR alpha and beta repertoires from fewer than 10 infant thymus samples and a few related peripheral blood samples. The cohort included 5 or 6 male and two female infants, with donor ages spanning 7 to 244 days. After being mechanically released from the tissue, thymocytes were kept at -70 degrees C in pellets of about 10-33 million cells. A QIAsymphony instrument was used to extract genomic DNA from the frozen cell pellets. TCRB and TCRAD loci were amplified from a standardized quantity of quality-controlled genomic DNA using the immunoSEQ multiplex PCR assay. Amplicons spanned the V(D)J region at a length sufficient to cover the CDR3 and identify V and J genes. The amplicons were sequenced on an Illumina platform via the commercial immunoSEQ service. Primer bias and sequencing errors were corrected as previously described, and TCRAD and TCRB definitions were based on the IMGT database. immunoSEQ Analyzer 3.0 and VDJTools were used for repertoire analysis, which covered basic statistics, V/J segment usage, diversity estimates, rarefaction and pairwise overlap. To estimate diversity, the Chao1, ChaoE, Efron-Thisted, Shannon and inverse Simpson indices were applied, and diversity was also estimated on datasets down-sampled to the smallest sample. Repertoire overlap was assessed by strict matching of CDR3 nucleotide sequence, V gene and J gene, and clustering was done by Jaccard-based multidimensional scaling. On average, thymus samples yielded 650,000 to 1,000,000 unique TCRB clonotypes, whereas blood samples yielded about 84,000.

The receptor was derived from a girl less than two years old with a congenital heart defect. Donor details come from another sample of the same person, matched by shared clones. Material: thymocytes. The rearranged segments are TRBV10-3 and TRBJ1-1, with 8 middle bases fitting TRBD1. The CDR3 loop reads CAISRTGSTEAFF. The bases are TGTGCCATCAGCAGGACAGGGAGCACTGAAGCTTTCTTT.